The 17 T cell receptor beta chains in this list originate from one sample, sequenced in a study of Ad26.COV2.S vaccination and SARS-CoV-2 variants. The treatment was: approximately 18 received Ad26.COV2.S at low or high dose, single or two shots; a few received placebo; per-sample allocation not given. Day 63 following the first vaccine or placebo injection was when the samples were taken. TCRdb keeps only in-frame clones here, not all; method: immunoSEQ multiplex PCR. The table records 400,000 to 450,000 clones, roughly 90% of them present only once. Sequences were derived from peripheral blood, sampled in a trial of Ad26.COV2.S vaccine versus placebo. The source of these receptors is a person aged 18 to 65 who received the Ad26.COV2.S COVID-19 vaccine or a placebo.

This rearrangement joins TRBV29-1 to TRBJ2-1; a weak D match, TRBD1 (5 bases). The CDR3 extends over 14 amino acids. Germline V gene data show CDR1 as SQVTM and CDR2 as ANQGSEA. Trimming shortened V by 7 bases and J by 2 bases, and 15 bases separated the two germline ends. CDR3 amino acids: CSAETGAAYNEQFF. The CDR3 DNA is TGCAGCGCCGAAACAGGAGCCGCCTACAATGAGCAGTTCTTC.

The chain carries TRBV19 and TRBJ1-2; TRBD1 aligns across 7 bases. V was clipped by 0 bases and J by 4 bases; unmatched bases: 5. Germline V gene data show CDR1 as LNHDA and CDR2 as SQIVND (reference sequence). This CDR3 is built from 15 residues. The CDR3 loop is CASSIDHAGGYGYTF. CDR3 bases: TGTGCCAGTAGTATAGATCATGCAGGGGGCTATGGCTACACCTTC.

This chain uses TRBV6-5 with TRBJ2-4, with D maybe TRBD1 (6 bases). Between the trimmed V and J ends, which lost 2 bases and 9 bases, there was a span of 20 bases. The germline V gene has CDR1 MNHEY and CDR2 SVGAGI. CDR3 size: 16 residues. The CDR3 DNA reads as TGTGCCAGCAGTTACGAAGGGGTGTGGGGGCCTGGCATTCAGTACTTC. Translation: CASSYEGVWGPGIQYF.

The chain employs TRBV29-1 and TRBJ1-1; TRBD1 matches 7 bases. The length of the CDR3 is 12 residues. CDR1 is SQVTM and CDR2 is ANQGSEA in the germline V gene. Trimming took 6 bases from V and 5 from J; bases not matched to a gene: 6. The CDR3 protein is CSVQGGRTEAFF. The CDR3 DNA reads as TGCAGCGTCCAGGGGGGGAGGACTGAAGCTTTCTTT.

The CDR3 region has the DNA TGTGCCAGCATGTTCGGGGGCCCTTCCACCGGGGAGCTGTTTTTT. Translation gives CASMFGGPSTGELFF. The rearrangement links TRBV5-4 to TRBJ2-2; D may match TRBD1 or TRBD2 (6 bases each). V was clipped by 6 bases and J by 4 bases, with 16 bases between them. The CDR3 runs to 15 residues. CDR1 and CDR2 (germline): SGHNT, YYREEE (reference sequence).

V usage is TRBV7-2 and J usage is TRBJ1-5; tentative D call: TRBD1 (5 bases). Germline loops: CDR1 SGHTA, CDR2 FQGNSA. V was trimmed by 5 bases and J by 5 bases, leaving 13 bases between them. This CDR3 contains 14 residues. The chain's CDR3 is CASSPRGRDQPQHF. The DNA of the CDR3 is TGTGCCAGCAGCCCCCGGGGCCGGGATCAGCCCCAGCATTTT.

The genes are TRBV3-1 (or the pseudogene TRBV3-2) and TRBJ1-1; D not certain. Germline assignment: CDR1 LGHDT and CDR2 YNNKEL (reference sequence). This CDR3 is built from 15 residues. Trimming removed 1 base from V and 0 bases from J, with 9 bases in between. CDR3 nucleotides: TGTGCCAGCAGCCAAGGAGGTCGTATGAACACTGAAGCTTTCTTT. The encoded protein is CASSQGGRMNTEAFF.

The rearrangement links TRBV12-3 or TRBV12-4 to TRBJ1-2; D is undetermined. The V and J ends lost 6 bases and 4 bases respectively, with 9 bases between them. The CDR3 is made up of 12 amino acids. The CDR3 loop reads CASSSTGYGYTF. CDR3 DNA: TGTGCCAGCAGCTCTACGGGCTATGGCTACACCTTC.

The J gene is TRBJ2-7, the V gene TRBV7-9, with no clear D. CDR3 length: 17 residues. Trimming took 3 bases from V and 7 from J, leaving 25 bases between them. CDR1 and CDR2 (germline): SEHNR, FQNEAQ (reference sequence). CDR3 protein: CASSFSVREGSSWEQYF. The CDR3 DNA reads as TGTGCCAGCAGCTTCTCCGTCCGCGAAGGCTCTTCGTGGGAGCAGTACTTC.

The rearrangement uses TRBV27 and TRBJ2-7, with D hard to call. Trimming stripped 5 bases from V and 8 bases from J, with 16 bases between. This CDR3 spans 13 amino acids. Germline-derived CDR1 and CDR2 are MNHEY and SMNVEV (reference sequence). The CDR3 sequence: CASSPLSPYQQYF. The DNA for the CDR3 is TGTGCCAGCAGTCCCCTGTCGCCTTACCAGCAGTACTTC.

The chain uses TRBV6-2 or TRBV6-3 and TRBJ2-5; D possibly uses TRBD1 or TRBD2 (7 bases each). The CDR3 is made up of 14 amino acids. V shed 4 bases and J shed 4 bases, with 13 bases lying between them. Germline V gene lookup returns CDR1 MNHEY and CDR2 SVGEGT. In DNA form, the CDR3 reads TGTGCCAGCAGTTTGCAGGGGGGGCGAGAGACCCAGTACTTC. This translates into CASSLQGGRETQYF.

The chain joins TRBV7-9 to TRBJ2-7; 8 nucleotides match TRBD2. The germline gives CDR1 SEHNR, CDR2 FQNEAQ (reference sequence). This CDR3 comprises 14 residues. After removal of 7 bases from V and 4 bases from J, the junction contained 9 bases not matched to a gene. CDR3 nucleotide sequence: TGTGCCAGCAACCTTGGCCCGGGAGGGTACGAGCAGTACTTC. This encodes CASNLGPGGYEQYF.

The chain has TRBV19 and TRBJ2-7; 7 bases match TRBD2. Germline CDR1 reads LNHDA; CDR2 reads SQIVND (reference sequence). V trimming: 3 bases; J trimming: 5 bases; junction bases outside the gene matches: 4. The CDR3 is 13 amino acids. The CDR3 region has the DNA TGTGCCAGTAGTATTGGGGGGGTCAACGAGCAGTACTTC. This encodes CASSIGGVNEQYF. The variable domain in full, with the rest retrieved from reference TRBV19 and TRBJ2-7, is DGGITQSPKYLFRKEGQNVTLSCEQNLNHDAMYWYRQDPGQGLRLIYYSQIVNDFQKGDIAEGYSVSREKKESFPLTVTSAQKNPTAFYLCASSIGGVNEQYFGPGTRLTVT.

The J gene is TRBJ1-1, the V gene TRBV4-3; D unresolved. This CDR3 is 19 amino acids long. Trimming cost V 0 bases and J 0 bases, with 20 bases left between them. The V gene's germline CDR1 is LGHNA and CDR2 YSLEER. In DNA form, the CDR3 reads TGCGCCAGCAGCCAAGATGTTGGAACCGGCATGATATTGAACACTGAAGCTTTCTTT. It codes for CASSQDVGTGMILNTEAFF.

Worth noting for this clone: This sample also contains other DNA sequences that code for the same CDR3. The CDR3 nucleotides read TGTGCCAGCAGCTCGGGACAGGGGGCTAGAACTGAAGCTTTCTTT. As protein: CASSSGQGARTEAFF. The rearrangement uses TRBV7-2 and TRBJ1-1, with TRBD1 identical over 12 bases. The CDR3 is made up of 15 amino acids. Per the germline V gene, CDR1 is SGHTA and CDR2 is FQGNSA. J was trimmed by 5 bases and V by 4 bases; bases with no gene match: 5.

The chain carries TRBV4-3 and TRBJ1-3; TRBD1 is a possible D gene (5 bases). This CDR3 comprises 15 residues. The V end lost 0 bases, the J end lost 0 bases, and 6 bases lay between the germline ends. Per the germline V gene, CDR1 is LGHNA and CDR2 is YSLEER. The CDR3 coding sequence is TGCGCCAGCAGCCAAGAAAGGGGCTCTGGAAACACCATATATTTT. Translated, it gives CASSQERGSGNTIYF.

The chain joins TRBV27 to TRBJ2-7; 7 nucleotides align to TRBD2. CDR3 length equals 15 residues. J was trimmed by 3 bases and V by 2 bases; bases with no gene match: 7. Per the germline V gene, CDR1 is MNHEY and CDR2 is SMNVEV (reference sequence). The CDR3 spells CASSLAPAGIYEQYF. In DNA form, the CDR3 reads TGTGCCAGCAGTTTAGCCCCAGCGGGGATCTACGAGCAGTACTTC.